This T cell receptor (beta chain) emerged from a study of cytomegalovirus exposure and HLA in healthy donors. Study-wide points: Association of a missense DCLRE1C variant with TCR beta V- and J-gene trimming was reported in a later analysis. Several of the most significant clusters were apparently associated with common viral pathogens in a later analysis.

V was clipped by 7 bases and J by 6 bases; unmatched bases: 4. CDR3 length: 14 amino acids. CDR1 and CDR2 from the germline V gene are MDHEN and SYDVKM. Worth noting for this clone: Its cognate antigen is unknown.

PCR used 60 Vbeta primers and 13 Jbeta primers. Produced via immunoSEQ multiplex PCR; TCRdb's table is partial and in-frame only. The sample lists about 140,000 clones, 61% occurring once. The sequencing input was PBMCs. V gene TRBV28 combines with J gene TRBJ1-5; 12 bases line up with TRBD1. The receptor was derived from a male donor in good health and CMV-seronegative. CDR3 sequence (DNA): TGTGCCAGCACCCCGGGACAGGGGGCTCAGCCCCAGCATTTT. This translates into CASTPGQGAQPQHF.